This T cell receptor (beta chain) was recovered during a study of T cell responses to AZD1222 COVID-19 vaccine. Study-level results: Repertoires in all cases were sampled only once the peak T cell response had passed. In the spike-specific TCR repertoire, nearly half reportedly target unmutated variant regions. Only five or six AZD1222 recipients were seropositive at baseline.

Trimming took 2 bases from V and 5 from J, leaving 7 bases between them. Germline loops: CDR1 MNHEY, CDR2 SMNVEV (reference sequence). There are 14 residues in the CDR3. Only in-frame clones appear in the TCRdb table, and some are missing; sequencing was by immunoSEQ multiplex PCR. The repertoire holds tens of thousands of clones, with around 82% as singletons. With respect to this clone: Its antigen is unidentified.

The material sequenced was peripheral blood, taken on day 0 of AZD1222 vaccination. The origin of this receptor is an adult in good health. The chain employs TRBV27 and TRBJ1-6; D call uncertain. DNA for the CDR3: TGTGCCAGCAGTTTAGTGGTAGATAATTCACCCCTCCACTTT. This sequence encodes CASSLVVDNSPLHF.